This T cell receptor beta chain stems from a study of siplizumab effects on memory and regulatory T cells. The data were produced by immunoSEQ multiplex PCR, yet TCRdb's version contains in-frame clones alone and is incomplete. Among roughly 75,000 clones listed, roughly 93% were seen once. V lost 10 bases, J lost 3 bases, and 6 bases stayed unmatched. The CDR3 loop spans 15 amino acids. CDR1 and CDR2 from the germline V gene are LNHDA and SQIVND (reference sequence). The V call is TRBV19, the J call TRBJ2-2, with TRBD2 matching 12 bases. This sequence originates from a human donor in good health. The sample taken for sequencing was CD8+ T cells sorted from blood. The CDR3 DNA is TGTGCCACCCGACTAGCGGGGGACCACACCGGGGAGCTGTTTTTT. Translated: CATRLAGDHTGELFF.